Detailed here is one TCR beta chain. Its antigen is still unknown. One entry per CDR3 protein results from TCRdb running MiXCR on the multiplex PCR reads. The repertoire consists of around 170,000 distinct CDR3 sequences, with roughly a third occurring once and the leading ten covering 4.3%. The sample is drawn from a study of breast tumors, draining lymph nodes, adjacent tissues. Study-level results: Data fit most tumor T cells coming from lymph node, expanding in tumor. Tumor T cell lymph node origin was a supported hypothesis, not proven.

This CDR3 comprises 15 residues. V lost 4 bases, J lost 2 bases, and 0 bases stayed unmatched. In germline, CDR1 is MNHEY, CDR2 SMNVEV (reference sequence). Breast cancer patients provided tissue from their axillary draining lymph nodes. The TCR originated in a female donor with breast cancer. Some clones in this sample may be carry-over from other donors' samples. Source material: axillary lymph node tissue. The chain employs TRBV27 and TRBJ2-1, with 12 bases matching TRBD2. The CDR3 loop is CASSWTSGAYNEQFF. The CDR3 coding sequence is TGTGCCAGCAGTTGGACTAGCGGGGCCTACAATGAGCAGTTCTTC.